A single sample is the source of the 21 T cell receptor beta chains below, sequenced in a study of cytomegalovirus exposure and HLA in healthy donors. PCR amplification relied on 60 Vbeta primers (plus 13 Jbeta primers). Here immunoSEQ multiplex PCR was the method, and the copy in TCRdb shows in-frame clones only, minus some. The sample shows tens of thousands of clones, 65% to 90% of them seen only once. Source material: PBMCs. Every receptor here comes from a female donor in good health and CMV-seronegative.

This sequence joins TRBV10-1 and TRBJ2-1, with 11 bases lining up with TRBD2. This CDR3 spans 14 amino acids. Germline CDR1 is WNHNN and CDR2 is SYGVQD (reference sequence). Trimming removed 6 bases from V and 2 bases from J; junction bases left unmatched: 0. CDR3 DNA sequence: TGCGCCAGCAGGACTAGCGGGACCTACAATGAGCAGTTCTTC. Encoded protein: CASRTSGTYNEQFF.

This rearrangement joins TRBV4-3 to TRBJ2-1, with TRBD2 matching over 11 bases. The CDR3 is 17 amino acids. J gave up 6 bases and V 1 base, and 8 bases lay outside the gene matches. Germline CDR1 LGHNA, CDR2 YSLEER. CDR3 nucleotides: TGCGCCAGCAGCCAAGGTACGACACTAGCGGGAGCCAATGAGCAGTTCTTC. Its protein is CASSQGTTLAGANEQFF.

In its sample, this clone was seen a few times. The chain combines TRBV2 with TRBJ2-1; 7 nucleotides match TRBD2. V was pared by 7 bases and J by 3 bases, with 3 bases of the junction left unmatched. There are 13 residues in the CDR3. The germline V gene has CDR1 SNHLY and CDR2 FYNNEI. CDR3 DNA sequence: TGTGCCAGCATGGGGGAGGGCTACAATGAGCAGTTCTTC. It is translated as CASMGEGYNEQFF.

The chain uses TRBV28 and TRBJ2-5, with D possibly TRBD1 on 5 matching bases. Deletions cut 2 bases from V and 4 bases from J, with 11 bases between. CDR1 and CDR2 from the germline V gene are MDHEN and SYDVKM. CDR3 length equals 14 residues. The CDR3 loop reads CASSLRAGLETQYF. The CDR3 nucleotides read TGTGCCAGCAGTTTACGGGCAGGGCTAGAGACCCAGTACTTC.

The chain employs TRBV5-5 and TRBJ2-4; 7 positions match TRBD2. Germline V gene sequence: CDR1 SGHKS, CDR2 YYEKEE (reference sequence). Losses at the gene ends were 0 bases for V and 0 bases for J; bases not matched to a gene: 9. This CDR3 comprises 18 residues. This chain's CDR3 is CASSLGEGGSLAKNIQYF. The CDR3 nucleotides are TGTGCCAGCAGCTTGGGGGAGGGAGGGAGCCTAGCCAAAAACATTCAGTACTTC. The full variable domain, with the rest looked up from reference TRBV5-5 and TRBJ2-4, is DAGVTQSPTHLIKTRGQQVTLRCSPISGHKSVSWYQQVLGQGPQFIFQYYEKEERGRGNFPDRFSARQFPNYSSELNVNALLLGDSALYLCASSLGEGGSLAKNIQYFGAGTRLSVL.

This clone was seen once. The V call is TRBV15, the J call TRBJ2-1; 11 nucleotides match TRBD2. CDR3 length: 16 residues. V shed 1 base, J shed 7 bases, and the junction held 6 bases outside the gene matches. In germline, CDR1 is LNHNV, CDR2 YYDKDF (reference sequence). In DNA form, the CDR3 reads TGTGCCACCAGCAGAGGTAGCGGGAGGGCGGGAAATGAGCAGTTCTTC. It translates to CATSRGSGRAGNEQFF. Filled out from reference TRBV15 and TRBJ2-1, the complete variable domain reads DAMVIQNPRYQVTQFGKPVTLSCSQTLNHNVMYWYQQKSSQAPKLLFHYYDKDFNNEADTPDNFQSRRPNTSFCFLDIRSPGLGDTAMYLCATSRGSGRAGNEQFFGPGTRLTVL.

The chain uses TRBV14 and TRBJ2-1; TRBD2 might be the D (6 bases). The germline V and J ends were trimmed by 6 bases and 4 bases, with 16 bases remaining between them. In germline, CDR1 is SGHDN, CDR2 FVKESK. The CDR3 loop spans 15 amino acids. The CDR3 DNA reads TGTGCCAGCAGAGAATCCGGGACTCCATACAATGAGCAGTTCTTC. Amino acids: CASRESGTPYNEQFF.

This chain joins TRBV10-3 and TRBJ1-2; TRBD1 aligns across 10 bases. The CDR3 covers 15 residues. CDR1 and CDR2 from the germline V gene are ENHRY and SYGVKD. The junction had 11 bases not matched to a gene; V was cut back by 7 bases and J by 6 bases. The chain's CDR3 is CAITSRDRGSDGYTF. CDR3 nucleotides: TGTGCCATCACCAGCCGGGACAGGGGCTCGGATGGCTACACCTTC.

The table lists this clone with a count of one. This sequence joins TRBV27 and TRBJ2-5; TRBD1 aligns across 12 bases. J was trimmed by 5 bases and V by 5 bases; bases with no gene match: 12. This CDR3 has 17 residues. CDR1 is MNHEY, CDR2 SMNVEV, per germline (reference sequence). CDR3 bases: TGTGCCAGCAGTCTCTCGCGGGGACAGGGGGCAGGGGAGACCCAGTACTTC. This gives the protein CASSLSRGQGAGETQYF.

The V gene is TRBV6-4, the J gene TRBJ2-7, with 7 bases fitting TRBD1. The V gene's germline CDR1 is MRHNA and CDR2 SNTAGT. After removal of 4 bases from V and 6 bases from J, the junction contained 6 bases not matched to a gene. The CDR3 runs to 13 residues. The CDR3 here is CASSVTGVSEQYF. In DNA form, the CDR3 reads TGTGCCAGCAGTGTTACAGGGGTTAGCGAGCAGTACTTC.

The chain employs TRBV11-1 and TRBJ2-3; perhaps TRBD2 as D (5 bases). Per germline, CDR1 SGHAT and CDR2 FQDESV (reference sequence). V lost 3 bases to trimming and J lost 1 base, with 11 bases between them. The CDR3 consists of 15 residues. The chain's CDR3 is CASSFEGARTDTQYF. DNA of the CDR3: TGTGCCAGCAGCTTTGAGGGCGCCCGCACAGATACGCAGTATTTT. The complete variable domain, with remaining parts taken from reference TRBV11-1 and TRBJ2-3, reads EAEVAQSPRYKITEKSQAVAFWCDPISGHATLYWYRQILGQGPELLVQFQDESVVDDSQLPKDRFSAERLKGVDSTLKIQPAELGDSAMYLCASSFEGARTDTQYFGPGTRLTVL.

CDR3 loop: CASSPLAGVTDTQYF. The CDR3, as DNA: TGTGCCAGCAGCCCGCTAGCGGGTGTCACAGATACGCAGTATTTT. The chain couples TRBV7-8 to TRBJ2-3, with 8 bases matching TRBD2. There are 15 residues in the CDR3. The germline V gene has CDR1 SGHVS and CDR2 FQNEAQ. V lost 5 bases to trimming and J lost 2 bases; unmatched junction nucleotides: 6.

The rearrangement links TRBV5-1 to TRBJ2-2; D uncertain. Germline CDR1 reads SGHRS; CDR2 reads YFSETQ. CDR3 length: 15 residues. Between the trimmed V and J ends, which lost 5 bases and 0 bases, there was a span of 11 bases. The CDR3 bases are TGCGCCAGCAGTGGTGGCGGTACGAACACCGGGGAGCTGTTTTTT. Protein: CASSGGGTNTGELFF.

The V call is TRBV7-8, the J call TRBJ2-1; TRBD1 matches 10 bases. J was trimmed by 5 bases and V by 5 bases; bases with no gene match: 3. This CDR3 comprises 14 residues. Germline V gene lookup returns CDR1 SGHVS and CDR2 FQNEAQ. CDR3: CASSKTGGHNEQFF. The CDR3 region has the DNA TGTGCCAGCAGCAAGACAGGGGGCCACAATGAGCAGTTCTTC.

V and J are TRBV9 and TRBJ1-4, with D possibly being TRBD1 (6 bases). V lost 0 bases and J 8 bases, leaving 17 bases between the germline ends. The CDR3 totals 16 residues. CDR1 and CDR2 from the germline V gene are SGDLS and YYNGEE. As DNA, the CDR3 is TGTGCCAGCAGCGTAGGGTCTACAGACAGGCGGGAAAAACTGTTTTTT. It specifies CASSVGSTDRREKLFF.

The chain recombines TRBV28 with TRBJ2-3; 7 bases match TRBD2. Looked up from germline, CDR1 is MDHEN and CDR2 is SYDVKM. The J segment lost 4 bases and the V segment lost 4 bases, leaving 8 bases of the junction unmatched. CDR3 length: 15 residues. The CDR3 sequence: CASSSSGAPPDTQYF. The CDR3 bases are TGTGCCAGCAGTTCTAGCGGAGCCCCCCCAGATACGCAGTATTTT.

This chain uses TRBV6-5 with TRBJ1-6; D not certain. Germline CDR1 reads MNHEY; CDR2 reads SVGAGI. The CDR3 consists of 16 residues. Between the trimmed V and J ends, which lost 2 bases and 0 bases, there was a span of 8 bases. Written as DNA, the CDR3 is TGTGCCAGCAGTTACGCATCGAGCTCCTATAATTCACCCCTCCACTTT. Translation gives CASSYASSSYNSPLHF.

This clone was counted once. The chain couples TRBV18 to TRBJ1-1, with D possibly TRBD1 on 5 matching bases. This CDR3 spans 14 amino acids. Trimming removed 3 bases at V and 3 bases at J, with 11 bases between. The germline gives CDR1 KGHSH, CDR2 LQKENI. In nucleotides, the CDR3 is TGTGCCAGCTCACCTAGGGGAATCGACACTGAAGCTTTCTTT. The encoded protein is CASSPRGIDTEAFF.

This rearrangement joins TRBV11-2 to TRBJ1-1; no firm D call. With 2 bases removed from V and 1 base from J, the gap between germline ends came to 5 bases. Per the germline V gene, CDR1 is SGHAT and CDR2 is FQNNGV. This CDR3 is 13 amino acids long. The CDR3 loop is CASSLRQNTEAFF. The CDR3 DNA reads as TGTGCCAGCAGCTTACGACAGAACACTGAAGCTTTCTTT. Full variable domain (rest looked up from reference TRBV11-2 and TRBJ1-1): EAGVAQSPRYKIIEKRQSVAFWCNPISGHATLYWYQQILGQGPKLLIQFQNNGVVDDSQLPKDRFSAERLKGVDSTLKIQPAKLEDSAVYLCASSLRQNTEAFFGQGTRLTVV.

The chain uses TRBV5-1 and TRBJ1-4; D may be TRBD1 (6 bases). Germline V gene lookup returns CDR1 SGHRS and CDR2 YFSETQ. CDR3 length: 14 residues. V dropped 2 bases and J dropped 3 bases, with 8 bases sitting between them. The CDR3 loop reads CASSLGQPNEKLFF. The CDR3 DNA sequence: TGCGCCAGCAGCTTAGGACAGCCTAATGAAAAACTGTTTTTT.

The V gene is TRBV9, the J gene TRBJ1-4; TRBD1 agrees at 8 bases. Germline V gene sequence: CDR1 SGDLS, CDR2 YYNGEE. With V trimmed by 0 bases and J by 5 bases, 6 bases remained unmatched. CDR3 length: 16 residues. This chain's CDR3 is CASSVATDRANEKLFF. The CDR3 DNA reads TGTGCCAGCAGCGTAGCTACGGACAGGGCAAATGAAAAACTGTTTTTT.